These 24 T cell receptor beta chains came from one sample sequenced in a study of CXCR3-negative and CXCR3-positive naive CD8 T cells. Each TRB cDNA library was prepared by 5' RACE (with UMI labels). Reanalyzing the 5' RACE reads, TCRdb keeps one entry per CDR3 protein, without DNA. This table holds about 40,000 distinct CDR3 sequences. The sequenced sample was memory CD8+ T cells from blood. The receptors shown here come from a human donor in good health. Some clones in this sample may be carry-over from other donors' samples.

V is TRBV9 and J is TRBJ2-1; TCRdb's D call of TRBD2 is untestable without DNA. Per the germline V gene, CDR1 is SGDLS and CDR2 is YYNGEE. CDR3 size: 15 residues. The CDR3 here is CASSVVGLAWNEQFF.

The chain recombines TRBV12-5 with TRBJ1-1; lacking DNA, the TRBD1 call made by TCRdb goes unchecked. The CDR3 contains 16 residues. Germline CDR1 reads LGHNT; CDR2 reads FRNRAP. The CDR3 protein is CASGLPFGGADTEAFF.

The chain joins TRBV6-5 to TRBJ2-7; with no DNA, the TCRdb D assignment of TRBD1 cannot be verified. In germline, CDR1 is MNHEY, CDR2 SVGAGI. The CDR3 is made up of 21 amino acids. The CDR3 region is CASSTLSPGTGEVLLPYEQYF.

The chain has TRBV20-1 and TRBJ1-1; without DNA, the TCRdb call of TRBD1 cannot be checked. The CDR3 loop spans 14 amino acids. Per the germline V gene, CDR1 is DFQATT and CDR2 is SNEGSKA (reference sequence). CDR3 in amino acids: CSAIGDVSRTEAFF.

The CDR3 region is CASPPRAGPGSPLHF. This rearrangement joins TRBV21-1 to TRBJ1-6; checking the TCRdb D call of TRBD1 is not possible without DNA. TRBV21-1 is listed as a pseudogene. The CDR3 extends over 15 amino acids.

The rearrangement joins TRBV20-1 to TRBJ1-1. The CDR3 contains 14 residues. Germline CDR1 is DFQATT and CDR2 is SNEGSKA (reference sequence). The CDR3 loop reads CSATIRPMNTEAFF.

V and J are TRBV7-9 and TRBJ1-2. Germline lookup yields CDR1 SEHNR and CDR2 FQNEAQ (reference sequence). This CDR3 contains 15 residues. CDR3 protein: CASSPSWESNYGYTF.

CDR3 sequence: CASSSRTRPDTQYF. The chain links TRBV7-6 to TRBJ2-3. From germline, CDR1 is SGHVS and CDR2 FNYEAQ. The CDR3 is 14 amino acids.

The chain recombines TRBV23-1 with TRBJ2-7; TCRdb lists TRBD2, though no DNA is available to test this call. TRBV23-1 is assigned to the ORF class and has an uncertain function. The CDR3 totals 15 residues. CDR3: CASSQLRHLGSEQYF.

This chain joins TRBV21-1 and TRBJ1-6; TCRdb designates TRBD1, a call that cannot be tested without DNA. TRBV21-1 is a listed pseudogene. This CDR3 contains 17 residues. CDR3 loop: CASSKAGQGAKNSPLHF.

Judged by frequency, this clonotype is medium-sized. The rearrangement uses TRBV4-3 and TRBJ2-5; TCRdb names TRBD1, which stays unverified in the absence of DNA. The germline gives CDR1 LGHNA, CDR2 YSLEER. The CDR3 is 15 amino acids. CDR3: CASSQETGGQETQYF.

The chain combines TRBV7-7 with TRBJ2-5; TCRdb's D gene call, TRBD1, goes unchecked for lack of DNA. Germline CDR1 and CDR2: SSHAT and FNYEAQ (reference sequence). The CDR3 sequence is 15 residues long. Here the CDR3 reads CASSFLPGWQETQYF.

This CDR3 reads CASSFRGTEAFF. The J gene is TRBJ1-1, the V gene TRBV27; the TRBD1 assignment by TCRdb is unverifiable without DNA. This CDR3 has 12 amino acids. CDR1 and CDR2 (germline): MNHEY, SMNVEV (reference sequence).

This chain joins TRBV7-2 and TRBJ2-7. Germline CDR1 is SGHTA and CDR2 is FQGNSA. The CDR3 is 14 amino acids. CDR3: CASSLAVSSYEQYF.

This rearrangement joins TRBV11-2 to TRBJ2-1; TCRdb lists TRBD1, though no DNA is available to test this call. In germline, CDR1 is SGHAT, CDR2 FQNNGV. This CDR3 has 15 residues. The CDR3 loop is CASSSTGGWYNEQFF. Based on the CDR3 plus reference TRBV11-2 and TRBJ2-1, the full variable domain is EAGVAQSPRYKIIEKRQSVAFWCNPISGHATLYWYQQILGQGPKLLIQFQNNGVVDDSQLPKDRFSAERLKGVDSTLKIQPAKLEDSAVYLCASSSTGGWYNEQFFGPGTRLTVL.

The CDR3: CASSSRGGELFF. V is TRBV7-3 and J is TRBJ2-2; TCRdb reports TRBD2, a call that lacks DNA to check it against. The CDR3 length is 12 residues. Germline lookup yields CDR1 SGHTA and CDR2 FQGTGA.

This chain joins TRBV12-3 or TRBV12-4 and TRBJ2-7; the D gene TCRdb calls, TRBD1, cannot be checked with no DNA. The CDR3 runs to 12 residues. CDR3 loop: CASSYGASEQYF.

This chain uses TRBV5-1 with TRBJ1-1. The length of the CDR3 is 15 residues. Per the germline V gene, CDR1 is SGHRS and CDR2 is YFSETQ. CDR3 in amino acids: CASSLTDQENTEAFF.

The rearrangement joins TRBV13 to TRBJ2-7; lacking DNA, the TRBD2 call made by TCRdb goes unchecked. CDR3 length: 15 amino acids. Looked up from germline, CDR1 is PRHDT and CDR2 is FYEKMQ (reference sequence). CDR3 sequence reads: CASSPRGREPYEQYF.

The V call is TRBV6-2 or TRBV6-3, the J call TRBJ2-1. The CDR3 totals 14 residues. CDR1 and CDR2 (germline): MNHEY, SVGEGT. CDR3 sequence: CASSYFGSTVEQFF.

The chain has TRBV28 and TRBJ2-1; TCRdb proposes TRBD1, but this gene call is untestable without DNA. In germline, CDR1 is MDHEN, CDR2 SYDVKM. The CDR3 runs to 12 residues. The CDR3 region is CASGGQYNEQFF. Complete variable domain (other parts from reference TRBV28 and TRBJ2-1): DVKVTQSSRYLVKRTGEKVFLECVQDMDHENMFWYRQDPGLGLRLIYFSYDVKMKEKGDIPEGYSVSREKKERFSLILESASTNQTSMYLCASGGQYNEQFFGPGTRLTVL.

The chain uses TRBV4-2 and TRBJ2-3; TCRdb gives TRBD1 as the D gene, but with no DNA this cannot be confirmed. The CDR3 contains 16 residues. Germline CDR1 reads LGHNA; CDR2 reads YNFKEQ. CDR3 amino acids: CASSQAYRGGPDTQYF.

The CDR3 loop reads CASSADMPQETQYF. V and J are TRBV5-5 and TRBJ2-5. CDR1 is SGHKS, CDR2 YYEKEE, per germline (reference sequence). The CDR3 is made up of 14 amino acids.

The CDR3 sequence is CASSFLILAAVGDTQYF. This chain connects TRBV7-2 to TRBJ2-3; TCRdb's D call, TRBD2, is unchecked because there is no DNA. The CDR3 runs 17 residues. From germline, CDR1 is SGHTA and CDR2 FQGNSA.